The T cell receptor (beta chain) described here comes from a study of control samples from healthy donors and cancer patients (dated by TCRdb to about 2020). CDR1 and CDR2 are read off the germline V gene (reference sequence) as MNHEY and SMNVEV. The CDR3 covers 14 residues, taking in both the cysteine and the phenylalanine. The kept DNA is CDR3 alone, 42 bases in frame from the first base. The V and J ends are trimmed by 3 bases and 7 bases, leaving 13 bases between them. Library method: the immunoSEQ multiplex PCR assay. TCRdb obtained this table from immuneACCESS and retained in-frame rearrangements with V and J assigned. These tables miss some clones; where compared with another copy, unresolved V genes account for less than half of the shortfall, and the remainder is unexplained. The sample includes under 150,000 clones, with about nine tenths observed a single time. The ten most abundant clones make up approximately 9% of the sample.

With regard to this clone: Which antigen it targets is not known. Base qualities are missing; no much larger clone stands one base away.

The receptor was isolated from a woman younger than 45 in good health. Sequencing used blood. The rearranged chain carries TRBV27 and TRBJ1-5; possibly the D gene is TRBD1, per 6 matching bases. CDR3 region: CASSFVSQGQPQHF. The nucleotide sequence is given as TGTGCCAGCAGTTTCGTTTCCCAGGGGCAGCCCCAGCATTTT.